The present entry profiles one T cell receptor beta chain with its context. Its matching antigen is unknown. This CDR3 is also generated by other DNA sequences in the sample. The V gene lost 1 base and the J gene lost 4 bases, with 4 bases spanning the gap. Germline loops: CDR1 SGHAT, CDR2 FQNNGV. This CDR3 comprises 12 residues. This sample was included in a study of shared clonotypes between healthy human individuals. Background on the study: Per-donor plates numbered three CD4 naive, three CD4 memory, two CD8 naive and one CD8 memory.

Broader study findings: Sequencing depth was expected to influence donor clonotype sharing. Limited genetic and exposure-history diversity came from having few donors.

Libraries were prepared by immunoSEQ multiplex PCR; TCRdb keeps only in-frame clonotypes and omits some of them. The data show about 1 million clones, approximately 76% seen once. The sequenced sample was memory CD4+ T cells sorted from blood. Noted subset: CD45RA-negative fraction. The source is a man aged 18 to 30 in good health. The chain has TRBV11-2 and TRBJ1-2; D is uncertain. The CDR3 spells CASSLGPYGYTF. The CDR3, as DNA: TGTGCCAGCAGCTTAGGACCCTATGGCTACACCTTC.